Below, 3 T cell receptor beta chains from the same sample are listed, as sequenced in a study of beta chain features in type 1 diabetes. Expressed TCRB transcripts were sequenced, since all the RNA that had been isolated was reverse transcribed. Measured with immunoSEQ multiplex PCR; TCRdb has only the in-frame clones, and not every one. The sample consists of roughly 300,000 clones, 14% of them appearing once. What was sequenced was central memory CD4+ T cells from blood. These receptors were collected from a man aged 30 to 45 in good health.

The rearrangement links TRBV5-1 to TRBJ2-2; 12 bases agree with TRBD2. The CDR3 is 18 amino acids. Germline CDR1 SGHRS, CDR2 YFSETQ. V was clipped by 4 bases and J by 1 base; unmatched bases: 8. The CDR3 loop reads CASSQNSGLAGNTGELFF. CDR3 in DNA: TGCGCCAGCAGCCAAAATTCGGGACTAGCGGGGAACACCGGGGAGCTGTTTTTT.

The DNA of the CDR3 is TGCAGCGTCCAAGATGGGGGGCCCAATGAGCAGTTCTTC. Translated: CSVQDGGPNEQFF. The chain uses TRBV29-1 and TRBJ2-1; D is possibly TRBD1 or TRBD2 (6 bases each). The germline V and J ends were trimmed by 6 bases and 6 bases, with 15 bases remaining between them. The CDR3 consists of 13 residues. CDR1 and CDR2 from the germline V gene are SQVTM and ANQGSEA.

J is TRBJ2-7 and V is TRBV5-1, with D perhaps given as TRBD1 or TRBD2 (5 bases each). The V gene's germline CDR1 is SGHRS and CDR2 YFSETQ. This CDR3 region has 13 residues. V gave up 0 bases and J gave up 7 bases, with 11 bases separating them. CDR3 region: CASSLDWGSEQYF. CDR3 DNA sequence: TGCGCCAGCAGCTTGGACTGGGGGAGTGAGCAGTACTTC. Full variable domain (missing parts from reference TRBV5-1 and TRBJ2-7): KAGVTQTPRYLIKTRGQQVTLSCSPISGHRSVSWYQQTPGQGLQFLFEYFSETQRNKGNFPGRFSGRQFSNSRSEMNVSTLELGDSALYLCASSLDWGSEQYFGPGTRLTVT.